Listed here are 9 T cell receptor beta chains from one sample, sequenced in a study of post-analysis software for immune sequencing data. The TCR beta cDNA libraries carried unique molecular identifiers. One entry per CDR3 protein, called by TCRdb with MiXCR from the PCR reads. The sample holds about 800,000 distinct CDR3 sequences, 30% seen once. Study-wide findings and caveats: About five TRBV segments (TRBV5-6, TRBV5-1 and TRBV20-1 among them) occurred more frequently in patients than in controls.

These receptors lack a known antigen. The sequenced sample was blood. The receptor source for this set is a girl aged 5 to 17 with multiple sclerosis.

The gene calls are TRBV29-1 and TRBJ2-5, with 7 bases that match TRBD2. This CDR3 contains 16 residues. The V segment lost 3 bases and the J segment 4 bases; nucleotides outside the gene matches: 14. CDR1 is SQVTM and CDR2 is ANQGSEA in the germline V gene. The CDR3 nucleotides are TGCAGCGTTGATCGCGGGATAGCGGGCCCCGGAGAGACCCAGTACTTC. Translating gives CSVDRGIAGPGETQYF.

The rearrangement uses TRBV9 and TRBJ2-5, with a weak D call TRBD2 (5 bases). Deletions cut 4 bases from V and 0 bases from J, with 10 bases between. Germline V gene sequence: CDR1 SGDLS, CDR2 YYNGEE. The CDR3 has 14 amino acids. CDR3 in amino acids: CASSPRGNQETQYF. The DNA of the CDR3 is TGTGCCAGCAGCCCTCGAGGGAACCAAGAGACCCAGTACTTC.

This clonotype was detected only once. The chain employs TRBV7-2 and TRBJ2-7; D gene unclear. Trimming stripped 3 bases from V and 0 bases from J, with 12 bases between. This CDR3 is 15 amino acids long. The germline V gene has CDR1 SGHTA and CDR2 FQGNSA. The CDR3 region is CASSLLNPFSYEQYF. The CDR3 nucleotides read TGTGCCAGCAGCTTGTTAAACCCCTTCTCCTACGAGCAGTACTTC.

The J gene is TRBJ2-1, the V gene TRBV5-1, with 7 bases matching TRBD1. CDR1 SGHRS and CDR2 YFSETQ come from the germline V gene. The V segment lost 3 bases and the J segment 3 bases; nucleotides outside the gene matches: 9. The CDR3 is 16 residues long. CDR3 in amino acids: CASSYPGTADYNEQFF. Here the CDR3 DNA reads TGCGCCAGCAGCTACCCCGGGACAGCAGACTACAATGAGCAGTTCTTC. Full variable domain (missing parts from reference TRBV5-1 and TRBJ2-1): KAGVTQTPRYLIKTRGQQVTLSCSPISGHRSVSWYQQTPGQGLQFLFEYFSETQRNKGNFPGRFSGRQFSNSRSEMNVSTLELGDSALYLCASSYPGTADYNEQFFGPGTRLTVL.

This clonotype was counted a single time. This chain uses TRBV11-3 with TRBJ2-5; D remains ambiguous. The V gene's germline CDR1 is SGHNT and CDR2 YENEEA. The CDR3 totals 14 residues. V gave up 5 bases and J gave up 1 base, with 11 bases separating them. CDR3 bases: TGTGCCAGCAGCCCCAGTTCGACCCAAGAGACCCAGTACTTC. Translated: CASSPSSTQETQYF.

The chain employs TRBV5-1 and TRBJ1-2; 7 bases are a match to TRBD1. Germline V lookup: CDR1 SGHRS, CDR2 YFSETQ. V shed 2 bases and J 7 bases; nucleotides not matched to a gene: 11. The CDR3 is 15 amino acids. DNA for the CDR3: TGCGCCAGCAGCTTACCTACAGGGGAGATGAGTGGCTACACCTTC. Translating gives CASSLPTGEMSGYTF.

The chain links TRBV7-2 to TRBJ2-5, with D tentatively TRBD2 (5 bases). The closer fit of TRBJ2-7 to the DNA end suggests the J call may be wrong. This CDR3 comprises 13 residues. From germline, CDR1 is SGHTA and CDR2 FQGNSA. The CDR3 DNA is TGTGCCAGCAGAATCTCCGGGGTTACCGAGCAGTACTTC. Its translation: CASRISGVTEQYF.

This chain links TRBV20-1 with TRBJ2-5; D gene uncertain. V was shortened by 3 bases and J by 0 bases, with 8 bases between the two germline ends. The CDR3 is 13 amino acids. The germline V gene has CDR1 DFQATT and CDR2 SNEGSKA (reference sequence). CDR3 coding DNA: TGCAGTGCTAGTGGCCGTAACCAAGAGACCCAGTACTTC. Encoded protein: CSASGRNQETQYF.

The gene calls are TRBV5-1 and TRBJ1-2; D might be TRBD1 (6 bases). V shed 4 bases and J shed 3 bases, with 16 bases lying between them. Germline V gene lookup returns CDR1 SGHRS and CDR2 YFSETQ. The CDR3 loop spans 15 amino acids. The CDR3 protein is CASSARGGRDYGYTF. For the CDR3, the DNA is TGCGCCAGCAGCGCCCGAGGGGGGCGCGACTATGGCTACACCTTC.